Listed below are T cell receptor beta chains from one sample, sequenced in a study of blood T cells in healthy people across ages. One entry per CDR3 protein, called by TCRdb with MiXCR from the 5' RACE reads. The sample shows fewer than 2,000,000 distinct CDR3 sequences, 39% of them seen only once. The source material was blood. The receptors stem from a human donor in good health. CDR3s include the opening cysteine and the closing phenylalanine or tryptophan. Clone size is stated in some rows and not others, as once, few, many or a class when expanded.

clone_size j_call v_call cdr3_aa
NA TRBJ1-6 TRBV9 CASSVALGQGSNSPLHF
few TRBJ2-5 TRBV30 CAWSGETQYF
few TRBJ2-1 TRBV24-1 CATSDLLDEQFF
NA TRBJ1-1 TRBV29-1 CSVGADRWSEAFF
NA TRBJ1-1 TRBV9 CASSEGGVRTEAFF
NA NA TRBV29-1 CSVVRGGSYNEQYF
many TRBJ2-6 TRBV29-1 CSVSSSGANVLTF
few TRBJ2-1 TRBV5-6 CASSRGPGWQFF
NA TRBJ2-1 TRBV6-6 CAGTSRDGNNEQFF
NA TRBJ2-1 TRBV20-1 CSAKKPSGGNEQFF
NA TRBJ2-1 TRBV27 CASSRIPYNEQFF
NA TRBJ1-2 TRBV7-2 CANSRSRLRHYGYTF
NA NA TRBV12-3/TRBV12-4 CASSLVGPAGRGGDEQYF
few TRBJ1-2 TRBV5-1 CASSLGGGVSYTF
few TRBJ2-1 TRBV18 CASSPGQGARDEQFF
NA NA TRBV3-1 CASSQEDVATGTLPGYEQYF
few TRBJ2-3 TRBV5-1 CASGYRDYTDTQYF
NA TRBJ1-2 TRBV4-1 CASSQTDTNYGYTF
NA TRBJ2-1 TRBV7-2 CASSLDRDRGNEQFF
few TRBJ2-1 TRBV6-5 CASTDSTTSPYNEQFF
NA TRBJ2-7 TRBV5-1 CANRRTPTYEQYF
few TRBJ1-2 TRBV7-2 CASSFHYRGDPYGYTF
NA TRBJ2-6 TRBV11-1 CASSRTRQVSGANVLTF
NA TRBJ1-4 TRBV5-1 CASTLQAGENEKLFF
NA TRBJ1-2 TRBV6-2/TRBV6-3 CASRTSNRFGDDGYTF
few TRBJ2-1 TRBV12-3/TRBV12-4 CANTAPGRGYNEQFF
NA TRBJ1-1 TRBV9 CASSIAGTGATEAFF
NA TRBJ2-2 TRBV20-1 CSASFNQIGELFF
NA TRBJ1-6 TRBV21-1 CASSQTGARSPLHF
NA TRBJ1-5 TRBV20-1 CSARGDRGLSNQPQHF
NA TRBJ1-6 TRBV20-1 CSAGDSDLPLHF
few TRBJ2-3 TRBV20-1 CSAIVVADTQYF
few TRBJ2-1 TRBV7-9 CASSLKAGGRNNEQFF
NA TRBJ1-5 TRBV7-8 CASSRGRIGEEPQHF
NA TRBJ1-1 TRBV6-5 CATAETGGTEAFF
NA TRBJ2-7 TRBV20-1 CSSWTGKAYEQYF
NA TRBJ2-3 TRBV7-2 CASSPEPAYTQYF
NA TRBJ2-2 TRBV14 CASSPTGPGELFF
NA TRBJ2-3 TRBV25-1 CASSGGLATDTQYF
NA TRBJ2-3 TRBV9 CASSVEVSGRGLTDTQYF